Listed below are T cell receptor beta chains from one sample, sequenced in a study of T cell changes during pregnancy in multiple sclerosis. Only in-frame clones appear in the TCRdb table, and some are missing; sequencing was by immunoSEQ multiplex PCR. The table includes approximately 110,000 clones, 91% detected once. The starting material was peripheral blood, obtained after pregnancy. These receptor sequences come from a female donor with multiple sclerosis, enrolled in a pregnancy study. The CDR3 runs from the conserved cysteine through the conserved F or W. A D gene is named only where the DNA matches it firmly. A row's size may be missing; if present it is once, few, many or a size class.

.	16	TRBV6-4	TRBJ2-1	TRBD2	CASRRLAGGPNNEQFF	TGTGCCAGCAGAAGACTAGCGGGGGGGCCCAACAATGAGCAGTTCTTC
once	14	TRBV10-3	TRBJ1-4	TRBD1	CAISTRQGGEKLFF	TGTGCCATCAGTACCCGACAGGGTGGGGAAAAACTGTTTTTT
.	11	TRBV2	TRBJ2-7	.	CASLGGYEQYF	TGTGCCAGCCTGGGGGGTTACGAGCAGTACTTC
.	15	TRBV12-5	TRBJ1-5	.	CASGLVDFQTWPQHF	TGTGCTAGTGGTTTGGTAGATTTCCAGACATGGCCCCAGCATTTT
once	14	TRBV19	TRBJ2-5	.	CASSIGGFQETQYF	TGTGCCAGTAGTATTGGCGGGTTCCAAGAGACCCAGTACTTC
.	15	TRBV27	TRBJ1-1	TRBD1	CASSLSGQGLTEAFF	TGTGCCAGCAGTTTATCTGGACAGGGTCTGACTGAAGCTTTCTTT
.	14	TRBV7-3	TRBJ1-2	.	CASSAPDNNYGYTF	TGTGCCAGCAGCGCCCCGGACAACAACTATGGCTACACCTTC
.	17	TRBV7-8	TRBJ1-5	.	CASSLGGGDPSNQPQHF	TGTGCCAGCAGCTTAGGGGGAGGGGACCCTAGCAATCAGCCCCAGCATTTT
.	13	TRBV6-5	TRBJ1-6	.	CASRPPADSPLHF	TGTGCCAGCAGGCCTCCGGCGGATTCACCCCTCCACTTT
.	17	TRBV7-9	TRBJ1-3	.	CASSLLPAGLGGNTIYF	TGTGCCAGCAGCTTACTTCCCGCAGGGTTGGGTGGAAACACCATATATTTT
.	15	TRBV11-2	TRBJ2-1	.	CASRKEVGSYNEQFF	TGTGCCAGCAGAAAAGAGGTGGGCTCCTACAATGAGCAGTTCTTC
.	14	TRBV6-6	TRBJ2-7	TRBD1	CASRNKDRGREQYF	TGTGCCAGCAGAAATAAAGACAGGGGTCGCGAGCAGTACTTC
.	16	TRBV9	TRBJ2-3	TRBD2	CASSVALAGVTDTQYF	TGTGCCAGCAGCGTAGCTCTGGCGGGGGTCACAGATACGCAGTATTTT
.	14	TRBV6-6	TRBJ1-4	TRBD1	CASSDRVTREKLFF	TGTGCCAGCAGTGACAGGGTGACGAGAGAAAAACTGTTTTTT
.	15	TRBV18	TRBJ2-1	TRBD1	CASSPRQGLGNEQFF	TGTGCCAGCTCACCTAGACAGGGTCTGGGCAATGAGCAGTTCTTC
.	14	TRBV6-5	TRBJ1-3	.	CASSKIRGSDTIYF	TGTGCCAGCAGTAAAATCAGGGGAAGTGACACCATATATTTT
.	14	TRBV9	TRBJ2-5	TRBD2	CASSVGSGGETQYF	TGTGCCAGCAGCGTAGGCAGCGGGGGGGAGACCCAGTACTTC
.	15	TRBV7-3	TRBJ1-3	.	CASSPEGERGNTIYF	TGTGCCAGCAGCCCCGAGGGTGAACGAGGAAACACCATATATTTT
.	13	TRBV9	TRBJ2-7	.	CASSVGQEDEQYF	TGTGCCAGCAGCGTTGGGCAGGAGGACGAGCAGTACTTC
once	14	TRBV11-2	TRBJ1-2	.	CASSPGGGNYGYTF	TGTGCCAGCAGCCCGGGGGGGGGAAACTATGGCTACACCTTC
.	15	TRBV6-1	TRBJ2-2	TRBD1	CASSLGTGEVGELFF	TGTGCCAGCAGTCTAGGGACAGGGGAAGTCGGGGAGCTGTTTTTT
.	11	TRBV6-1	TRBJ2-7	TRBD2	CATGLAGEQYF	TGTGCCACTGGACTAGCAGGCGAGCAGTACTTC
.	14	TRBV29-1	TRBJ2-3	TRBD2	CSVGTSGYTDTQYF	TGCAGCGTCGGGACTAGCGGATACACAGATACGCAGTATTTT
few	13	TRBV9	TRBJ1-1	TRBD1	CASSVTDRAEAFF	TGTGCCAGCAGCGTAACGGACAGGGCAGAAGCTTTCTTT
.	15	TRBV30	TRBJ1-6	TRBD1	CAWSVLGQGPSPLHF	TGTGCCTGGAGTGTTCTTGGACAGGGCCCTTCACCCCTCCACTTT
.	15	TRBV5-1	TRBJ2-5	TRBD2	CASSLVAGGPQTQYF	TGCGCCAGCAGCTTGGTAGCGGGGGGGCCCCAGACCCAGTACTTC
.	13	TRBV5-8	TRBJ2-2	TRBD1	CASSLQGPGELFF	TGTGCCAGCAGCCTACAGGGGCCCGGGGAGCTGTTTTTT